This T cell receptor (beta chain) was identified in a study of T cells of healthy individuals. With 6 bases clipped from V and 7 bases from J, the junction kept 4 bases outside the gene matches. Germline CDR1 is ENHRY and CDR2 is SYGVKD. This CDR3 has 13 residues. TCRdb reanalysed the 5' RACE reads using MiXCR and keeps one entry per CDR3 protein. The sample lists tens of thousands of distinct CDR3 sequences; about 15% were seen once. The chain links TRBV10-3 to TRBJ2-1; 9 nucleotides agree with TRBD1. This receptor was taken from a human donor in good health. The chain's CDR3 is CAIRGDRGNEQFF. The CDR3 DNA reads as TGTGCCATCAGGGGCGACAGGGGGAATGAGCAGTTCTTC.